This TCR beta chain was profiled in a study of cytomegalovirus exposure and HLA in healthy donors. PCR primers comprised 60 Vbeta and 13 Jbeta primers. Generated by immunoSEQ multiplex PCR, the TCRdb table keeps only in-frame clones and is missing some. The sample's table shows approximately 72,000 clones. Study-wide points: Sequencing depth across donors, presence/absence analyses assumed, was roughly uniform. TCR sequences were mostly rare, though some public TCRs occurred in many donors. Researchers left out some V segments, among them TRBV6-2 and TRBV6-3, as indistinguishable.

This CDR3 comprises 15 residues. Trimming stripped 7 bases from V and 1 base from J, with 14 bases between. Germline values: CDR1 SNHLY, CDR2 FYNNEI. Remarks on this clone: Its matching antigen is unknown.

Sequenced: PBMCs. This receptor was identified in a woman in her thirties or forties in good health and CMV-seropositive. The V gene is TRBV2, the J gene TRBJ2-1; D gene ambiguous. CDR3 nucleotides: TGTGCCAGCAAACAAATGCAGGCATCCTACAATGAGCAGTTCTTC. Translating it yields CASKQMQASYNEQFF.